A selection of T cell receptor beta chains follows, all from one sample in a study of blood T cell repertoires in COVID-19. The table came from immunoSEQ multiplex PCR; TCRdb's copy has only in-frame clones and leaves some out. The data show about 200,000 clones, 60% to 85% seen once. The sequencing sample was made of peripheral blood. These receptors all stem from a woman aged 70-85 years with acute or convalescent COVID-19. CDR3s include the opening cysteine and the closing phenylalanine or tryptophan. Each record gives: V gene, CDR3 protein.

V gene: TRBV5-4
CDR3 protein: CASRSGQGSSYNEQFF

V gene: TRBV28
CDR3 protein: CASSSPATTGGGTDTQYF

V gene: TRBV9
CDR3 protein: CASSSSDRSYGYTF

V gene: TRBV4-2
CDR3 protein: CASSQVFSGAVYNEQFF

V gene: TRBV7-9
CDR3 protein: CASSSPGEPYEQYF

V gene: TRBV30
CDR3 protein: CAWSVGGSRNEQFF

V gene: TRBV7-8
CDR3 protein: CASSAGGLWYF

V gene: TRBV23-1
CDR3 protein: CASSHLICGRPIISYNEQFF

V gene: TRBV9
CDR3 protein: CASSVGTVPNTEAFF

V gene: TRBV5-5
CDR3 protein: CASSSPTGTGGNQPQHF

V gene: TRBV3-1/TRBV3-2
CDR3 protein: CASSPQSDTQYF

V gene: TRBV29-1
CDR3 protein: CSVSTYGGEQFF

V gene: TRBV19
CDR3 protein: CASSKSPGNTGELFF

V gene: TRBV5-1
CDR3 protein: CASSLDVGGAQTQYF

V gene: TRBV11-3
CDR3 protein: CASSLSAGVEQFF

V gene: TRBV30
CDR3 protein: CAWSLAGNSPLHF

V gene: TRBV9
CDR3 protein: CASSVELEGTDTQYF

V gene: TRBV10-3
CDR3 protein: CAISGASSAYNEQFF

V gene: TRBV30
CDR3 protein: CAWMWSGSRSYNEQFF

V gene: TRBV28
CDR3 protein: CASSFRQAVEQFF

V gene: TRBV7-2
CDR3 protein: CASSLEGLTQYF

V gene: TRBV19
CDR3 protein: CASSIDRGYNQPQHF

V gene: TRBV28
CDR3 protein: CASSLVDSNYGYTF

V gene: TRBV6-1
CDR3 protein: CASSENGSQETQYF

V gene: TRBV25-1
CDR3 protein: CASSLSGRGAYNEQFF

V gene: TRBV18
CDR3 protein: CASSLLAGEVGEQFF

V gene: TRBV24-1
CDR3 protein: CATSDTGTSVDTQYF

V gene: TRBV6-5
CDR3 protein: CASTRGTATYGYTF

V gene: TRBV12-3/TRBV12-4
CDR3 protein: CASSRLAIGELFF

V gene: TRBV18
CDR3 protein: CASSPPDWTSGEQFF

V gene: TRBV7-9
CDR3 protein: CASSFWRGSTDTQYF

V gene: TRBV5-1
CDR3 protein: CASSLAGGYTGELFF

V gene: TRBV11-3
CDR3 protein: CASSPSGSGNTGELFF

V gene: TRBV5-1
CDR3 protein: CASSLAGTSGIYEQYF

V gene: TRBV21-1
CDR3 protein: CASSNNGAGSYEQYF

V gene: TRBV28
CDR3 protein: CASSPIQGADSNQPQHF

V gene: TRBV27
CDR3 protein: CASQRGSYTGELFF

V gene: TRBV7-2
CDR3 protein: CASSTHSGSSYNEQFF

V gene: TRBV11-2
CDR3 protein: CASSLDSTEAFF

V gene: TRBV5-6
CDR3 protein: CASSLVGGTGLNTGELFF

V gene: TRBV3-1/TRBV3-2
CDR3 protein: CASSQDRGTEAFF

V gene: TRBV28
CDR3 protein: CASSRTGKQPQHF

V gene: TRBV19
CDR3 protein: CASSIGTSGKSEQFF

V gene: TRBV19
CDR3 protein: CASTPQAPPANTGELFF

V gene: TRBV4-2
CDR3 protein: CASSQVLAGAHSYNEQFF

V gene: TRBV4-2
CDR3 protein: CASSPGTGNSPLHF

V gene: TRBV9
CDR3 protein: CASRQGPGDTIYF

V gene: TRBV9
CDR3 protein: CASSADYNSYNEQFF

V gene: TRBV28
CDR3 protein: CASSSSGTGKTYGYTF

V gene: TRBV28
CDR3 protein: CATTGSSYEQYF

V gene: TRBV24-1
CDR3 protein: CATSDWGQGDTDTQYF

V gene: TRBV28
CDR3 protein: CASSSLQGSSSYNEQFF

V gene: TRBV19
CDR3 protein: CASSTLSGAGAFNEQFF

V gene: TRBV5-1
CDR3 protein: CASSLVPGGDYGYTF

V gene: TRBV5-1
CDR3 protein: CASSLEGLGDTQYF

V gene: TRBV7-8
CDR3 protein: CASSGRRAGYGYTF

V gene: TRBV6-6
CDR3 protein: CASSYAGVETEAFF